Shown below are 3 T cell receptor beta chains from a single sample sequenced in a study of control samples from healthy donors and cancer patients. Method: immunoSEQ multiplex PCR; TCRdb's copy keeps in-frame clones and lacks some. The table lists 150,000 to 200,000 clones, more than 85% of them singletons. The sequencing input was blood. Source of these receptors: a woman aged 40 to 50 in good health.

The chain combines TRBV5-5 with TRBJ1-5, with D possibly TRBD1 on 5 matching bases. Looked up from germline, CDR1 is SGHKS and CDR2 is YYEKEE (reference sequence). The CDR3 is 18 residues long. The germline V and J ends were trimmed by 0 bases and 3 bases, with 19 bases remaining between them. The CDR3 here is CASSLAWSPGDFNQPQHF. CDR3 coding DNA: TGTGCCAGCAGCTTGGCTTGGTCCCCCGGGGACTTCAATCAGCCCCAGCATTTT.

This rearrangement joins TRBV6-1 to TRBJ2-3, with D perhaps assigned TRBD1 or TRBD2 (7 bases each). V was cut by 4 bases and J by 2 bases, with 16 bases left in between. Germline lookup yields CDR1 MNHNS and CDR2 SASEGT. The CDR3 runs to 16 residues. CDR3 region: CASSVQTGTNTDTQYF. The CDR3 nucleotides are TGTGCCAGCAGTGTACAGACAGGGACTAACACAGATACGCAGTATTTT.

This chain uses TRBV27 with TRBJ1-1; D is unclear. The CDR3 length is 13 residues. The germline V gene has CDR1 MNHEY and CDR2 SMNVEV (reference sequence). Trimming took off 6 bases at V and 4 bases at J, with 12 bases between the two ends. Written as DNA, the CDR3 is TGTGCCAGCAGCCCGGGGATGGGCACTGAAGCTTTCTTT. It is translated as CASSPGMGTEAFF.